This T cell receptor (beta chain) was sequenced in a study of shared clonotypes between healthy human individuals. Overall study results and limits: With few donors, the genetic and exposure-history diversity represented was limited.

The study drew all its donors from Caucasian adults living in Nashville, Tennessee. About this clone itself: What it binds is unknown.

Produced via immunoSEQ multiplex PCR; TCRdb's table is partial and in-frame only. The profile shows about 770,000 clones, over 55% of them singletons. The trim removed 1 base at V and 0 bases at J, leaving 8 bases unmatched. CDR3 length equals 18 residues. Germline-derived CDR1 and CDR2 are SGHTA and FQGNSA. The rearrangement links TRBV7-2 to TRBJ2-3, with 9 nucleotides matching TRBD2. The source material was memory CD4+ T cells sorted from blood. As to subset: CD45RA-negative fraction. The source is a woman aged 25 to 39 in good health. In DNA, the CDR3 is TGTGCCAGCAGCTTAGGGGGGACTAGCAATCCTAGCACAGATACGCAGTATTTT. It yields the protein CASSLGGTSNPSTDTQYF.